Given below is one TCR beta chain in context. The data originate from a study of blood T cell repertoires in COVID-19. Across the study: The cDNA or gDNA used as material had been derived from T cells, B-cell-depleted T cells, or PBMCs.

Enrolled during active infection, Seattle patients were then followed longitudinally. How the authors handled the data: Reference gene primer amplification yielded estimated nucleated cell counts. Generated by immunoSEQ multiplex PCR, the TCRdb table keeps only in-frame clones and is missing some. The D gene and trimming were derived from the DNA, and the V and J assignments and clone size from that table. The table records under 350,000 clones, roughly 90% of them present only once. CDR1 is DFQATT, CDR2 SNEGSKA, per germline (reference sequence). V lost 3 bases to trimming and J lost 3 bases; unmatched junction nucleotides: 14. CDR3 length: 18 residues.

The clonotype originates from a woman aged 25-40 years with COVID-19, enrolled during active disease. The J gene is TRBJ2-3, the V gene TRBV20-1; TRBD2 aligns across 11 bases. The sample comprised peripheral blood. CDR3 DNA sequence: TGCAGTGCTAGTGCGCTAGCGGGGGGAGGGGGTTCGACAGATACGCAGTATTTT. This gives the protein CSASALAGGGGSTDTQYF.